The present T cell receptor beta chain was sequenced within a study of T cell repertoires in cytomegalovirus infection. Whole-study context: Public TCR beta signatures were indicative of both CMV infection and a matching HLA type.

CDR1 and CDR2 from the germline V gene are LNHNV and YYDKDF (reference sequence). There are 15 residues in the CDR3. Deletions cut 3 bases from V and 0 bases from J, with 9 bases between. This clonotype has at least ten counts. Its antigen is undetermined. Whole-study results and caveats: Cumulative frequency (of public TCR beta family members) identified carriers of CMV plus the relevant HLA. The response measured ex vivo was dominated by TCR beta clonotypes (HLA-C-restricted and CMV-specific).

Using its own MiXCR run on the reads, TCRdb lists one record per CDR3 protein. Among about 300,000 distinct CDR3 sequences listed, about 8.8% were seen once. This clonotype originated in a human donor in good health (CMV status not recorded). Some clones in this sample may be carry-over from other donors' samples. The chain employs TRBV15 and TRBJ1-5, with D uncertain. Specimen: PBMCs. CDR3 amino acids: CATSRDSNSNQPQHF. The CDR3 region has the DNA TGTGCCACCAGCAGGGACTCCAATAGCAATCAGCCCCAGCATTTT.